These T cell receptor beta chains were read from a single sample in a study of shared clonotypes between healthy human individuals. Here immunoSEQ multiplex PCR was the method, and the copy in TCRdb shows in-frame clones only, minus some. The data show approximately 2,200,000 clones, roughly 91% seen once. The sequencing sample was made of naive CD8+ T cells from PBMCs. The receptors derive from a man aged 18 to 30 in good health. Some clones in this sample may be carry-over from other donors' samples. The CDR3 runs from the conserved cysteine through the conserved F or W. A D gene is named only where the DNA matches it firmly.

D gene,V gene,CDR3 protein
TRBD2,TRBV5-5,CASSLGTSGNYEQYF
TRBD1,TRBV27,CASSRFLDRVPSSYNEQFF
-,TRBV4-3,CASSHGVGEKLFF
TRBD1,TRBV29-1,CSVEPPPWGQGGYEQFF
-,TRBV29-1,CSVASPGLNYGYTF
-,TRBV27,CASSPVGDTSYEQYF
TRBD2,TRBV11-2,CASSLGTSGSNEQFF
-,TRBV11-2,CASSLDARRGDTQYF
TRBD2,TRBV7-6,CASSSPSGTYNEQFF
-,TRBV10-3,CAISESQGASYGYTF
TRBD1,TRBV6-6,CASSYVAGTGYFF
-,TRBV9,CASSVGPASHYEQYF
TRBD1,TRBV19,CASSMSTGVGYTF
TRBD2,TRBV11-2,CASSLRVLGTSRVYEQYF
TRBD1,TRBV27,CASSRRQGIYTEAFF
TRBD2,TRBV14,CASSPPLGLAGSTDTQYF
-,TRBV30,CAWSTKGGQGEETQYF
-,TRBV10-1,CASSDGWNEQYF
TRBD1,TRBV6-6,CASSRDRNTGELFF
TRBD1,TRBV28,CASSLDRGHTF
TRBD2,TRBV9,CASSPAGGGYEQYF
TRBD2,TRBV7-3,CASSLILSGSNEQFF
TRBD1,TRBV7-9,CASSLVQGGEAFF
TRBD1,TRBV10-2,CASSAMDRGSYEQYF
TRBD1,TRBV7-9,CASSRRQGVNTEAFF
-,TRBV9,CASSGPYEQYF
TRBD1,TRBV19,CASSEFAGGSAGYTF
TRBD1,TRBV2,CASSGGQDLSEQYF
-,TRBV28,CASSFGEIVHEQYF